The clone carrying this T cell receptor beta chain was counted between two and nine times. Clones were read by immunoSEQ multiplex PCR, and TCRdb kept only the in-frame ones, dropping some. Of tens of thousands of clones detected, around nine tenths appear once; the ten largest clones hold around 3.6%. The sample belongs to a study of control samples from healthy donors and cancer patients. Germline V gives CDR1 LGHDT, CDR2 YNNKEL (reference sequence). The CDR3 length is 14 residues. V was clipped by 2 bases and J by 12 bases, with 16 bases between them. The V call is TRBV3-1 (or the pseudogene TRBV3-2), the J call TRBJ1-4; D is unresolved. The source material was blood. The sequence derives from a woman aged 45 to 65 in good health. DNA of the CDR3: TGTGCCAGCAGCCAACGCAGGATTGGCGGGGAACTGTTTTTT. Amino acid sequence: CASSQRRIGGELFF.